These 19 T cell receptor beta chains came from one sample sequenced in a study of CD8 T cells in ankylosing spondylitis. TCRdb passed the 5' RACE reads through MiXCR, listing each CDR3 protein once. The repertoire has 380,000 or so distinct CDR3 sequences, roughly 20% of them found once; the top ten carry about an eighth. The sequencing sample was made of blood, either unsorted or a sorted T cell fraction (not recorded which). All receptors derive from a male donor with ankylosing spondylitis or in good health (not recorded which).

CDR3 residues: CASGPVTGVYGYTF. The CDR3 DNA reads TGTGCCAGCGGCCCGGTCACGGGGGTCTATGGCTACACCTTC. The J gene is TRBJ1-2, the V gene TRBV12-3 or TRBV12-4; weak D call: TRBD1 (5 bases). The CDR3 is 14 amino acids. The V and J ends lost 8 bases and 4 bases respectively, with 17 bases between them.

The J gene is TRBJ2-7, the V gene TRBV4-2, with a possible D match to TRBD2 (5 bases). Germline CDR1 is LGHNA and CDR2 is YNFKEQ. The CDR3 contains 11 residues. V lost 6 bases and J 9 bases, leaving 12 bases between the germline ends. The CDR3 is CASRAADRQYF. As DNA, the CDR3 is TGTGCCAGCAGAGCAGCGGACCGGCAGTACTTC.

The table lists this clonotype with a few counts. V is TRBV5-6 and J is TRBJ2-5, with TRBD1 matching 7 bases. The V gene's germline CDR1 is SGHDT and CDR2 YYEEEE. The CDR3 is 13 amino acids. J was trimmed by 4 bases and V by 4 bases; bases with no gene match: 4. The CDR3, as DNA: TGTGCCAGCAGCCGAAGACAGGGAGAGACCCAGTACTTC. It specifies CASSRRQGETQYF.

The chain recombines TRBV4-2 with TRBJ2-1, with D possibly TRBD2 on 6 matching bases. Trimming left V 3 bases short and J 6 bases short, with 18 bases between. Germline CDR1 is LGHNA and CDR2 is YNFKEQ. This CDR3 spans 16 amino acids. CDR3 amino acids: CASSQERVGGINEQFF. The DNA of the CDR3 is TGTGCCAGCAGCCAGGAGAGGGTCGGGGGAATCAATGAGCAGTTCTTC.

This clonotype was seen repeatedly, ten times or more. The chain links TRBV12-3 or TRBV12-4 to TRBJ2-7, with TRBD1 matching over 9 bases. Trimming took 5 bases from V and 3 from J; bases not matched to a gene: 8. The CDR3 loop spans 15 amino acids. This CDR3 is CASSPHDRGSYEQYF. The CDR3 DNA sequence: TGTGCCAGCAGTCCCCACGACAGGGGGAGCTACGAGCAGTACTTC.

J is TRBJ2-3 and V is TRBV6-5; 9 bases are shared with TRBD2. Germline CDR1 MNHEY, CDR2 SVGAGI. V dropped 0 bases and J dropped 1; count of bases not matched to a gene: 11. This CDR3 region has 19 residues. This chain's CDR3 is CASSYSPAGGLLGTDTQYF. The CDR3 bases are TGTGCCAGCAGTTACTCTCCAGCGGGGGGTCTGTTGGGCACAGATACGCAGTATTTT.

This clonotype was counted only a few times. The chain recombines TRBV29-1 with TRBJ2-2; D is undetermined. The V end lost 5 bases, the J end lost 1 base, and 14 bases lay between the germline ends. CDR1 is SQVTM, CDR2 ANQGSEA, per germline. This CDR3 has 15 residues. CDR3 amino acids: CSVLSGTLNTGELFF. The CDR3 DNA follows: TGCAGCGTTCTCTCGGGTACTCTGAACACCGGGGAGCTGTTTTTT.

Worth noting for this clonotype: A much larger clone differs by one base, so this may be a read error. This chain joins TRBV11-2 and TRBJ2-3, with 13 bases lining up with TRBD2. Germline assignment: CDR1 SGHAT and CDR2 FQNNGV. The CDR3 is made up of 17 amino acids. The CDR3 spells CPSSDATSGGFTDTQYF. The DNA for the CDR3 is TGTCCCAGCAGCGACGCGACTAGCGGGGGGTTCACAGATACGCAGTATTTT.

The rearrangement links TRBV2 to TRBJ2-3; D may correspond to TRBD1 or TRBD2 (5 bases each). Trimming took 11 bases from V and 2 from J, leaving 11 bases between them. This CDR3 is built from 12 residues. Germline V gene sequence: CDR1 SNHLY, CDR2 FYNNEI. This CDR3 is CAAPGTTDTQYF. The CDR3 nucleotides are TGTGCCGCCCCCGGGACCACAGATACGCAGTATTTT.

The CDR3 spells CASSPQGSEQYF. CDR3 bases: TGTGCCAGCAGTCCGCAGGGGAGTGAGCAGTACTTC. The genes are TRBV27 and TRBJ2-7, with D possibly being TRBD1 (6 bases). This CDR3 comprises 12 residues. CDR1 is MNHEY and CDR2 is SMNVEV in the germline V gene (reference sequence). The V end was cut by 5 bases, the J end by 7 bases, with 12 bases between.

This clonotype was detected only a few times. V is TRBV15 and J is TRBJ2-4, with a possible D match to TRBD2 (5 bases). This CDR3 is 16 amino acids long. Germline values: CDR1 LNHNV, CDR2 YYDKDF (reference sequence). V gave up 8 bases and J gave up 0 bases, with 17 bases separating them. The CDR3 coding sequence is TGTGCCACCGACCGGGGAACAATGCTAGCCAAAAACATTCAGTACTTC. Translated, it gives CATDRGTMLAKNIQYF.

The V and J genes are TRBV29-1 and TRBJ2-5; 8 bases map to TRBD2. J gave up 3 bases and V 8 bases, and 5 bases lay outside the gene matches. This CDR3 spans 12 amino acids. Germline CDR1 SQVTM, CDR2 ANQGSEA. The chain's CDR3 is CSSGLAEETQYF. The CDR3 nucleotides read TGCAGCTCCGGACTAGCTGAAGAGACCCAGTACTTC.

The chain joins TRBV12-3 or TRBV12-4 to TRBJ2-4, with TRBD1 matching over 9 bases. The CDR3 extends over 19 amino acids. V dropped 3 bases and J dropped 1; count of bases not matched to a gene: 13. The CDR3 nucleotides read TGTGCCAGCAGTTTCGGTTCGGCGGGACAGGGAAGCGCCAAAAACATTCAGTACTTC. This gives the protein CASSFGSAGQGSAKNIQYF.

The sample holds a few counts of this clonotype. The chain couples TRBV10-3 to TRBJ2-3, with TRBD2 as a possible D gene (5 bases). Germline V gene sequence: CDR1 ENHRY, CDR2 SYGVKD. The CDR3 sequence is 14 residues long. Trimming took off 7 bases at V and 0 bases at J, with 11 bases between the two ends. CDR3 region: CAITGVESTDTQYF. Written as DNA, the CDR3 is TGTGCCATCACCGGGGTAGAGAGCACAGATACGCAGTATTTT.

This clonotype was counted many times. The chain links TRBV11-2 to TRBJ2-1; D is unclear. The CDR3 consists of 11 residues. CDR1 is SGHAT and CDR2 is FQNNGV in the germline V gene. The V end was cut by 1 base, the J end by 9 bases, with 4 bases between. The CDR3 sequence: CASSLAAEQFF. The CDR3 nucleotides read TGTGCCAGCAGCTTAGCCGCTGAGCAGTTCTTC. Variable domain in full (rest from reference TRBV11-2 and TRBJ2-1): EAGVAQSPRYKIIEKRQSVAFWCNPISGHATLYWYQQILGQGPKLLIQFQNNGVVDDSQLPKDRFSAERLKGVDSTLKIQPAKLEDSAVYLCASSLAAEQFFGPGTRLTVL.

This clonotype was seen more than once but under ten times. This sequence joins TRBV4-1 and TRBJ1-2, with TRBD1 identical over 9 bases. Germline V lookup: CDR1 MGHRA, CDR2 YSYEKL. The CDR3 totals 14 residues. V lost 0 bases to trimming and J lost 6 bases; unmatched junction nucleotides: 2. The CDR3 DNA sequence: TGCGCCAGCAGCCAAGATTGGGACAGGGATGGCTACACCTTC. Its translation: CASSQDWDRDGYTF.

The V call is TRBV6-1, the J call TRBJ2-4; D may correspond to TRBD1 or TRBD2 (5 bases each). Between the trimmed V and J ends, which lost 10 bases and 6 bases, there was a span of 19 bases. The CDR3 contains 14 residues. Looked up from germline, CDR1 is MNHNS and CDR2 is SASEGT. DNA of the CDR3: TGTGCCATCCCCCCGGGGCGAGATCGAAACATTCAGTACTTC. It yields the protein CAIPPGRDRNIQYF.

The chain combines TRBV2 with TRBJ1-4; tentative D call: TRBD1 (5 bases). The germline V gene has CDR1 SNHLY and CDR2 FYNNEI. The CDR3 runs 15 residues. With 7 bases removed from V and 5 bases from J, the gap between germline ends came to 17 bases. The CDR3 DNA reads as TGTGCCAGCACCGCACGGACATACAGAAATGAAAAACTGTTTTTT. Translated: CASTARTYRNEKLFF.

This clonotype occurred a few times. V usage is TRBV12-5 and J usage is TRBJ2-2; TRBD2 matches at 8 bases. Per the germline V gene, CDR1 is LGHNT and CDR2 is FRNRAP. The V segment lost 0 bases and the J segment 4 bases; nucleotides outside the gene matches: 7. The CDR3 extends over 17 amino acids. Here the CDR3 reads CASGLVLNREGTGELFF. The CDR3 bases are TGTGCTAGTGGTTTGGTACTCAATCGGGAGGGCACCGGGGAGCTGTTTTTT. Combining the CDR3 with reference TRBV12-5 and TRBJ2-2 gives the whole variable domain DARVTQTPRHKVTEMGQEVTMRCQPILGHNTVFWYRQTMMQGLELLAYFRNRAPLDDSGMPKDRFSAEMPDATLATLKIQPSEPRDSAVYFCASGLVLNREGTGELFFGEGSRLTVL.